Listed here are 25 T cell receptor beta chains from one sample, sequenced in a study of cytomegalovirus exposure and HLA in healthy donors. Vbeta (60) and Jbeta (13) primers were used in the PCR. Here immunoSEQ multiplex PCR was the method, and the copy in TCRdb shows in-frame clones only, minus some. Of tens of thousands of clones in the sample, 70% to 80% were seen once. Sequencing used PBMCs. Receptors originate from a man aged 45-65 years in good health and CMV-seronegative.

The rearrangement joins TRBV7-6 to TRBJ2-7; maybe TRBD1 (5 bases). The CDR3 spans 12 residues. V lost 5 bases to trimming and J lost 6 bases, with 11 bases between them. Germline V gene lookup returns CDR1 SGHVS and CDR2 FNYEAQ. CDR3 residues: CASSPSGLEQYF. Here the CDR3 DNA reads TGTGCCAGCAGCCCCTCAGGGCTCGAGCAGTACTTC. Full variable domain (remainder filled in from reference TRBV7-6 and TRBJ2-7): GAGVSQSPRYKVTKRGQDVALRCDPISGHVSLYWYRQALGQGPEFLTYFNYEAQQDKSGLPNDRFSAERPEGSISTLTIQRTEQRDSAMYRCASSPSGLEQYFGPGTRLTVT.

The chain combines TRBV13 with TRBJ2-1; TRBD1 aligns across 7 bases. The CDR3 runs to 13 residues. From germline, CDR1 is PRHDT and CDR2 FYEKMQ (reference sequence). V dropped 5 bases and J dropped 5; count of bases not matched to a gene: 3. CDR3 in DNA: TGTGCCAGCAGCCCTACAGGGGACAATGAGCAGTTCTTC. Translated, it gives CASSPTGDNEQFF.

J is TRBJ2-1 and V is TRBV27; 10 positions match TRBD2. The V and J ends lost 5 bases and 10 bases, in that order; junction bases with no gene match: 11. Germline CDR1 MNHEY, CDR2 SMNVEV (reference sequence). CDR3 length: 15 amino acids. The CDR3, as DNA: TGTGCCAGCAGTCCACGAGCGGGGGGGTCAAACGAGCAGTTCTTC. This sequence encodes CASSPRAGGSNEQFF.

The chain is built from TRBV2 and TRBJ2-2; TRBD1 is a possible D gene (5 bases). Trimming took 0 bases from V and 8 from J, leaving 13 bases between them. The germline CDR1 and CDR2 sequences are SNHLY and FYNNEI. This CDR3 is 15 amino acids long. CDR3 DNA sequence: TGTGCCAGCAGTGAAGCGGCTCAGGGCCAAGGGGAGCTGTTTTTT. Protein product: CASSEAAQGQGELFF.

The gene calls are TRBV6-1 and TRBJ2-5, with 13 positions matching TRBD2. The CDR3 sequence is 17 residues long. J was trimmed by 6 bases and V by 2 bases; bases with no gene match: 9. Per the germline V gene, CDR1 is MNHNS and CDR2 is SASEGT. CDR3 in DNA: TGTGCCAGCAGTGAATCGGGACTAGCGGGGAGTAGGCAGACCCAGTACTTC. Translating it yields CASSESGLAGSRQTQYF.

The chain is built from TRBV5-4 and TRBJ2-5, with 7 positions matching TRBD2. The germline gives CDR1 SGHNT, CDR2 YYREEE (reference sequence). V lost 1 base to trimming and J lost 3 bases; unmatched junction nucleotides: 6. This CDR3 is built from 15 residues. The CDR3, as DNA: TGTGCCAGCAGCTTGTATGGGGAGGGGAAAGAGACCCAGTACTTC. Residues: CASSLYGEGKETQYF.

This chain connects TRBV5-1 to TRBJ1-1; weak D call: TRBD1 (5 bases). The germline V and J ends were trimmed by 1 base and 1 base, with 17 bases remaining between them. The CDR3 length is 17 residues. Germline CDR1 SGHRS, CDR2 YFSETQ. CDR3 sequence (DNA): TGCGCCAGCAGCTTGCAGTTTTCGGACAAGGGGAACACTGAAGCTTTCTTT. Encoded protein: CASSLQFSDKGNTEAFF.

CDR3 amino acids: CASSSVGQSREKLFF. The CDR3 DNA is TGCGCCAGCAGCTCGGTGGGACAGTCAAGGGAAAAACTGTTTTTT. This rearrangement joins TRBV5-1 to TRBJ1-4; 7 nucleotides match TRBD1. V gave up 3 bases and J gave up 8 bases; unmatched junction bases: 10. CDR3 size: 15 residues. The germline CDR1 and CDR2 sequences are SGHRS and YFSETQ.

In the case of this clone: The junction departs from the called germline gene at one end, perhaps through a read error. The chain recombines TRBV7-9 with TRBJ1-3; D remains ambiguous. Looked up from germline, CDR1 is SEHNR and CDR2 is FQNEAQ (reference sequence). The CDR3 loop spans 14 amino acids. In nucleotides, the CDR3 is TGTGCCAGCAGCTTAGTTGAAGAGGGTCGTCTGTTTAATTTT. Its protein is CASSLVEEGRLFNF.

The sample holds a few counts of this clone. The J gene is TRBJ2-5, the V gene TRBV11-2, with TRBD1 matching over 9 bases. Germline V gives CDR1 SGHAT, CDR2 FQNNGV. The CDR3 loop spans 18 amino acids. With V trimmed by 4 bases and J by 4 bases, 16 bases remained unmatched. The CDR3 loop is CASSSTSLGTGWSETQYF. As DNA, the CDR3 is TGTGCCAGCAGCTCCACTTCCCTTGGGACAGGGTGGTCAGAGACCCAGTACTTC. Full variable domain (remainder filled in from reference TRBV11-2 and TRBJ2-5): EAGVAQSPRYKIIEKRQSVAFWCNPISGHATLYWYQQILGQGPKLLIQFQNNGVVDDSQLPKDRFSAERLKGVDSTLKIQPAKLEDSAVYLCASSSTSLGTGWSETQYFGPGTRLLVL.

A few counts support this clone. V usage is TRBV7-9 and J usage is TRBJ1-3; D gene unclear. Germline CDR1 is SEHNR and CDR2 is FQNEAQ (reference sequence). The CDR3 covers 14 residues. Trimming took 6 bases from V and 0 from J, leaving 9 bases between them. Written as DNA, the CDR3 is TGTGCCAGCAGGACTTCGGGCTCTGGAAACACCATATATTTT. Translating it yields CASRTSGSGNTIYF. The full variable domain, in which reference TRBV7-9 and TRBJ1-3 provide the parts outside the CDR3, is DTGVSQNPRHKITKRGQNVTFRCDPISEHNRLYWYRQTLGQGPEFLTYFQNEAQLEKSRLLSDRFSAERPKGSFSTLEIQRTEQGDSAMYLCASRTSGSGNTIYFGEGSWLTVV.

The J gene is TRBJ1-2, the V gene TRBV28, with 12 bases identical to TRBD1. This CDR3 spans 16 amino acids. V shed 3 bases and J 7 bases; nucleotides not matched to a gene: 9. Germline loops: CDR1 MDHEN, CDR2 SYDVKM. CDR3 protein: CASSFGPGQGAPGYTF. The CDR3 bases are TGTGCCAGCAGTTTTGGACCGGGACAGGGGGCGCCTGGCTACACCTTC.

The rearrangement joins TRBV5-1 to TRBJ1-4; D is unresolved. This CDR3 region has 13 residues. V was shortened by 4 bases and J by 8 bases, with 12 bases between the two germline ends. Looked up from germline, CDR1 is SGHRS and CDR2 is YFSETQ. The CDR3 DNA is TGCGCCAGCAGCCGCCGCGAGCGAGAAAAACTGTTTTTT. It is translated as CASSRREREKLFF.

This chain uses TRBV6-1 with TRBJ1-1; D possibly corresponds to TRBD1 (5 bases). V was shortened by 2 bases and J by 5 bases, with 15 bases between the two germline ends. This CDR3 region has 15 residues. Germline V gene lookup returns CDR1 MNHNS and CDR2 SASEGT. CDR3 sequence: CASSELWGGGTEAFF. As DNA, the CDR3 is TGTGCCAGCAGTGAACTTTGGGGCGGTGGGACTGAAGCTTTCTTT.

This chain connects TRBV7-9 to TRBJ2-1, with a weak D call TRBD2 (5 bases). Germline values: CDR1 SEHNR, CDR2 FQNEAQ (reference sequence). CDR3 length: 14 amino acids. Deletions cut 4 bases from V and 6 bases from J, with 13 bases between. Here the CDR3 reads CASSSSGDVNEQFF. DNA of the CDR3: TGTGCCAGCAGCTCGAGCGGAGACGTCAATGAGCAGTTCTTC.

The rearrangement joins TRBV5-1 to TRBJ1-6; D is unclear. CDR3 length equals 16 residues. CDR1 and CDR2 (germline): SGHRS, YFSETQ. Trimming removed 2 bases from V and 0 bases from J, with 9 bases in between. The DNA for the CDR3 is TGCGCCAGCAGCTTAGGACTGAGCTCCTATAATTCACCCCTCCACTTT. Residues: CASSLGLSSYNSPLHF. Together with reference TRBV5-1 and TRBJ1-6, the CDR3 gives the full variable domain: KAGVTQTPRYLIKTRGQQVTLSCSPISGHRSVSWYQQTPGQGLQFLFEYFSETQRNKGNFPGRFSGRQFSNSRSEMNVSTLELGDSALYLCASSLGLSSYNSPLHFGNGTRLTVT.

The chain couples TRBV29-1 to TRBJ2-2, with 7 bases aligning to TRBD1. The CDR3 is 15 residues long. From germline, CDR1 is SQVTM and CDR2 ANQGSEA. The junction had 7 bases not matched to a gene; V was cut back by 6 bases and J by 0 bases. CDR3 region: CSVRTGTANTGELFF. The CDR3, as DNA: TGCAGCGTCCGGACCGGGACAGCGAACACCGGGGAGCTGTTTTTT.

The rearrangement joins TRBV6-6 to TRBJ1-3; D is ambiguous. Germline V gene data show CDR1 as MNHNY and CDR2 as SVGAGI (reference sequence). V dropped 7 bases and J dropped 4 bases, with 5 bases sitting between them. The CDR3 is made up of 11 amino acids. CDR3 sequence: CASIQGNTIYF. The CDR3 nucleotides are TGTGCCAGCATCCAGGGAAACACCATATATTTT.

V and J are TRBV29-1 and TRBJ2-2; no firm D call. Looked up from germline, CDR1 is SQVTM and CDR2 is ANQGSEA. This CDR3 has 14 amino acids. Trimming shortened V by 1 base and J by 6 bases, and 12 bases separated the two germline ends. The CDR3 sequence: CSVEVVLKPGELFF. Here the CDR3 DNA reads TGCAGCGTTGAAGTTGTGCTGAAGCCCGGGGAGCTGTTTTTT.

This CDR3 is CASSSTGTGFYEQYF. CDR3 coding DNA: TGTGCCAGTAGTTCCACCGGGACAGGATTCTACGAGCAGTACTTC. The chain carries TRBV19 and TRBJ2-7; 8 nucleotides line up with TRBD1. J lost 3 bases, V lost 5 bases, and 9 bases had no gene match. Germline CDR1 reads LNHDA; CDR2 reads SQIVND (reference sequence). CDR3 length: 15 amino acids.

The V call is TRBV7-6, the J call TRBJ2-1; TRBD2 aligns across 8 bases. Trimming at V came to 3 bases and at J to 0 bases, leaving 7 bases not matched to a gene. Germline V gene lookup returns CDR1 SGHVS and CDR2 FNYEAQ. This CDR3 comprises 17 residues. The CDR3, as DNA: TGTGCCAGCAGCTTCTTGAGCGGGAGCCTCTCCTACAATGAGCAGTTCTTC. Residues: CASSFLSGSLSYNEQFF.

This clone was seen only once. CDR3 sequence reads: CASSSLMVAGGFQQFF. The DNA for the CDR3 is TGTGCCAGCAGTTCCCTTATGGTAGCGGGAGGGTTTCAGCAGTTCTTC. This chain uses TRBV28 with TRBJ2-1; 11 bases fit TRBD2. CDR1 and CDR2 from the germline V gene are MDHEN and SYDVKM. V gave up 4 bases and J gave up 11 bases; unmatched junction bases: 13. CDR3 length equals 16 residues.

This chain joins TRBV14 and TRBJ2-7; D uncertain. Germline V gene lookup returns CDR1 SGHDN and CDR2 FVKESK. V dropped 4 bases and J dropped 3 bases, with 13 bases sitting between them. The CDR3 runs 14 residues. CDR3 DNA sequence: TGTGCCAGCAGCCCTTGGCTAGGAATCTACGAGCAGTACTTC. It yields the protein CASSPWLGIYEQYF.

This clone was seen a single time. One junction end disagrees with the germline gene, perhaps due to a read error. J is TRBJ2-7 and V is TRBV7-7; 8 bases map to TRBD1. Germline values: CDR1 SSHAT, CDR2 FNYEAQ (reference sequence). The CDR3 spans 13 residues. The CDR3 here is CASSRQGIYEQYF. CDR3 coding DNA: TGTGCTAGCAGTAGACAGGGGATCTACGAGCAGTACTTC.

A word on this clone: Other DNA sequences from this sample encode an identical CDR3 as well. The chain combines TRBV30 with TRBJ2-7; D remains unclear. Trimming took off 0 bases at V and 5 bases at J, with 5 bases between the two ends. The germline V gene has CDR1 GTSNPN and CDR2 SVGIG (reference sequence). CDR3 length equals 11 residues. CDR3 sequence: CAWSVLDEQYF. CDR3 coding DNA: TGTGCCTGGAGTGTACTCGACGAGCAGTACTTC.